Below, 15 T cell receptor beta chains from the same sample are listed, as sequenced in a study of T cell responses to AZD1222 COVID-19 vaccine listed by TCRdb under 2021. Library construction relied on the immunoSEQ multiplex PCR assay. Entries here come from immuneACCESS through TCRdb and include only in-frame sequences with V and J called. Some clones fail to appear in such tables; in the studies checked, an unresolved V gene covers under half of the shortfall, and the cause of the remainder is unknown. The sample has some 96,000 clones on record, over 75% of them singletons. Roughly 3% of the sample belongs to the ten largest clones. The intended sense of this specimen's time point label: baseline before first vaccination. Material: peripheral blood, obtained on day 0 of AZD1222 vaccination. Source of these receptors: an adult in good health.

The CDR3 sequence is CASTLSGDTYTEAFF. The CDR3 DNA reads TGTGCCAGCACCCTCTCCGGGGACACTTACACTGAAGCTTTCTTT. The chain uses TRBV7-3 and TRBJ1-1; D is possibly TRBD1 (6 bases). The CDR3 runs 15 residues. The V and J ends lost 7 bases and 3 bases respectively, with 18 bases between them. The V gene's germline CDR1 is SGHTA and CDR2 FQGTGA.

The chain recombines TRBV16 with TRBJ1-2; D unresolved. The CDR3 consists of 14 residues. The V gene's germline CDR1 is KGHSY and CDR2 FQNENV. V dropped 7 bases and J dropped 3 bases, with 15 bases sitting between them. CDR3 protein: CASTLRTTDYGYTF. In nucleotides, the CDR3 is TGTGCCAGCACCTTACGGACCACAGACTATGGCTACACCTTC.

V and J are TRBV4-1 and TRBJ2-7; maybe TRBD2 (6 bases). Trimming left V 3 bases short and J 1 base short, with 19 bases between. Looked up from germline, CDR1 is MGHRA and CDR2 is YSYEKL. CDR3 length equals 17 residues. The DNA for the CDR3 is TGCGCCAGCAGCCAGCAGCCGGGACTCGTAGGATCCTACGAGCAGTACTTC. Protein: CASSQQPGLVGSYEQYF.

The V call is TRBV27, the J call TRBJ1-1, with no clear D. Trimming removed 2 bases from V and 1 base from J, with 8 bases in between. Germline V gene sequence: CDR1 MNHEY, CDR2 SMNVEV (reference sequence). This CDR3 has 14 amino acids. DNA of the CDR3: TGTGCCAGCAGTTTAGGGCAGAGGAACACTGAAGCTTTCTTT. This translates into CASSLGQRNTEAFF.

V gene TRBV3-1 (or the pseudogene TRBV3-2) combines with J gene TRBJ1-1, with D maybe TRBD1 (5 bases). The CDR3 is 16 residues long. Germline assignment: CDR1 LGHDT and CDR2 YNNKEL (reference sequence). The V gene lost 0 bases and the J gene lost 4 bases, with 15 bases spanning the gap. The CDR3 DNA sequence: TGTGCCAGCAGCCAAGATCCCGGGCAGGGATTCACTGAAGCTTTCTTT. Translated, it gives CASSQDPGQGFTEAFF.

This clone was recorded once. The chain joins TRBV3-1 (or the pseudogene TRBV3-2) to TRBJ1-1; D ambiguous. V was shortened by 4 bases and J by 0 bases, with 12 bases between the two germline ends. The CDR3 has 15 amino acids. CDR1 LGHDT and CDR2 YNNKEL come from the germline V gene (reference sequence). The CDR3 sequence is CASSRRLDLNTEAFF. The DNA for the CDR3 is TGTGCCAGCAGCCGGAGGTTGGACTTGAACACTGAAGCTTTCTTT.

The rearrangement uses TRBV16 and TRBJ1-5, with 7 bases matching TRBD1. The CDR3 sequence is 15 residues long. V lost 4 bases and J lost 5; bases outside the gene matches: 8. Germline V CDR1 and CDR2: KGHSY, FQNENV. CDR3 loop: CASSPRGGGDQPQHF. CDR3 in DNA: TGTGCCAGCAGCCCGCGGGGAGGGGGCGATCAGCCCCAGCATTTT.

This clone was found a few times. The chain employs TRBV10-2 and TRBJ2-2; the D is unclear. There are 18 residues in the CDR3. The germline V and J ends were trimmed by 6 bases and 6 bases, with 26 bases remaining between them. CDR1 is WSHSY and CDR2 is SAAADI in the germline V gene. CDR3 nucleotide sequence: TGCGCCAGCAGGGGGTCGCAAATCAGGTTAAGGTGGCCCGGGGAGCTGTTTTTT. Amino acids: CASRGSQIRLRWPGELFF.

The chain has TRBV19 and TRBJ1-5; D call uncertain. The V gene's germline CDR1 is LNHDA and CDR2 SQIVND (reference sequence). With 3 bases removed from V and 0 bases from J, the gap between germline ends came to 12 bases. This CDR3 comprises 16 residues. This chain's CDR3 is CASSMEINYSNQPQHF. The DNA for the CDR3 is TGTGCCAGTAGTATGGAGATTAACTATAGCAATCAGCCCCAGCATTTT. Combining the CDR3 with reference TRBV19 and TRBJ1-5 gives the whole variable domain DGGITQSPKYLFRKEGQNVTLSCEQNLNHDAMYWYRQDPGQGLRLIYYSQIVNDFQKGDIAEGYSVSREKKESFPLTVTSAQKNPTAFYLCASSMEINYSNQPQHFGDGTRLSIL.

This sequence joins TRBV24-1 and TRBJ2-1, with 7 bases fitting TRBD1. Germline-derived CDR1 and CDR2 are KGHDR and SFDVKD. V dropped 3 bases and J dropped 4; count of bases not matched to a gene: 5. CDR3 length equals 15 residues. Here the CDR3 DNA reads TGTGCCACCAGTGATCTTCACAGGGGTTACAATGAGCAGTTCTTC. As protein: CATSDLHRGYNEQFF.

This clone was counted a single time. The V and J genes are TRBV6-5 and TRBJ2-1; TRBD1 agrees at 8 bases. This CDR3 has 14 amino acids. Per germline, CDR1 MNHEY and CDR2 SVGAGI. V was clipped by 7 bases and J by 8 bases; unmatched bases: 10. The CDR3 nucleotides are TGTGCCAGCACTGTTCAGGGGGCGTGGGATGAGCAGTTCTTC. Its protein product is CASTVQGAWDEQFF.

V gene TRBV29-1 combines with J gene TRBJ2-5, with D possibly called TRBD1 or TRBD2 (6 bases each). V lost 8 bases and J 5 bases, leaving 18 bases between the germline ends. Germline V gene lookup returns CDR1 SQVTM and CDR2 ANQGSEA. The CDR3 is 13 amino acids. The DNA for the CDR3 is TGCAGCACCTCAATCGGGGGCCTGGAGACCCAGTACTTC. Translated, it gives CSTSIGGLETQYF.

The CDR3 loop reads CASSLPGGKVLHF. Written as DNA, the CDR3 is TGTGCCAGCAGTTTACCCGGAGGGAAGGTACTCCACTTT. The J gene is TRBJ1-6, the V gene TRBV28, with D unresolved. The V and J ends lost 2 bases and 16 bases respectively, with 15 bases between them. Germline V gene lookup returns CDR1 MDHEN and CDR2 SYDVKM. The CDR3 contains 13 residues. The variable domain in full, completed from reference TRBV28 and TRBJ1-6, reads DVKVTQSSRYLVKRTGEKVFLECVQDMDHENMFWYRQDPGLGLRLIYFSYDVKMKEKGDIPEGYSVSREKKERFSLILESASTNQTSMYLCASSLPGGKVLHFGNGTRLTVT.

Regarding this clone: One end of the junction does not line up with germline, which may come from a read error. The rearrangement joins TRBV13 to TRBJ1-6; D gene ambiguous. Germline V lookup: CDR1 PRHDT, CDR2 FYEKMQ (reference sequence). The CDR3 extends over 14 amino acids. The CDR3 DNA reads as TGTGCCAGCAGCTTCAGAAGCTATGATTCACCCCTCCACTTT. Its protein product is CASSFRSYDSPLHF.

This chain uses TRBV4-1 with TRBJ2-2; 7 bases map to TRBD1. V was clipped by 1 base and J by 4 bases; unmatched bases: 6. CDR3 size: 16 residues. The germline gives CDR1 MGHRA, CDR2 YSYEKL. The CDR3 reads CASSQGQGRRTGELFF. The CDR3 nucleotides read TGCGCCAGCAGCCAAGGACAGGGACGACGCACCGGGGAGCTGTTTTTT.